One T cell receptor (beta chain) is described in this entry. This specimen belongs to a study of blood T cell repertoires in COVID-19. Per the study methods: Estimated nucleated cell counts came from reference gene primer amplification. Assay used: immunoSEQ multiplex PCR; TCRdb lists only in-frame clones, some missing. V and J calls plus clone size are reproduced from that table; the DNA served to infer D and trimming. The data show about 200,000 clones, about 85% seen once. The CDR3 is 17 amino acids. V gave up 4 bases and J gave up 8 bases, with 25 bases separating them. Germline assignment: CDR1 SGHRS and CDR2 YFSETQ.

V gene TRBV5-1 combines with J gene TRBJ2-1; D gene ambiguous. The origin of this receptor is an elderly woman with acute or convalescent COVID-19. The sample taken for sequencing was peripheral blood. The CDR3: CASSAPPGRRIGDEQFF. The DNA of the CDR3 is TGCGCCAGCAGCGCCCCCCCAGGAAGAAGGATAGGCGATGAGCAGTTCTTC.